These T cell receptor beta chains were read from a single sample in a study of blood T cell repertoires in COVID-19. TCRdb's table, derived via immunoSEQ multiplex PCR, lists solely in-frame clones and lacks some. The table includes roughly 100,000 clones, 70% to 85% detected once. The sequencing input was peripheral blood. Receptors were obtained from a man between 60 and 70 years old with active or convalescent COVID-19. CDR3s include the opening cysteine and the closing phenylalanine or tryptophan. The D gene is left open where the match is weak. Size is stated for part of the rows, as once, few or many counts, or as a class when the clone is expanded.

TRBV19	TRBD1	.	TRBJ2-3	TGTGCCAGCTGGGACAGGGGGCGCGGAGATACGCAGTATTTT	CASWDRGRGDTQYF
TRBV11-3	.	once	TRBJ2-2	TGTGCCAGCAGCTTAGGGGCGAGGAACACCGGGGAGCTGTTTTTT	CASSLGARNTGELFF
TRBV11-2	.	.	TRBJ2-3	TGTGCCAGCAGGAGGGAGGATACGCAGTATTTT	CASRREDTQYF
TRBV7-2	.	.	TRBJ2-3	TGTGCCAGCAGCCCCAGGGCGGGGAACACAGATACGCAGTATTTT	CASSPRAGNTDTQYF
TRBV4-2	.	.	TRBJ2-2	TGTGCCAGCAGCCAAGATGAGGCTACTCCCGGGGAGCTGTTTTTT	CASSQDEATPGELFF
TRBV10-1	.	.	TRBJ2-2	TGCGCCAGCACCCCCCCGGACATGTCCGGGGAGCTGTTTTTT	CASTPPDMSGELFF
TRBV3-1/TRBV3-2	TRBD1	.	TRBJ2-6	TGTGCCAGCAGCCCGGGACAGGGACTTTACGGGGCCAACGTCCTGACTTTC	CASSPGQGLYGANVLTF
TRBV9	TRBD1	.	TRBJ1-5	TGTGCCAGCAGCGGGACAGGGGGCGGTCAGCCCCAGCATTTT	CASSGTGGGQPQHF
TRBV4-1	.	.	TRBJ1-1	TGCGCCAGCAGCTCCAGGGGGAACACTGAAGCTTTCTTT	CASSSRGNTEAFF
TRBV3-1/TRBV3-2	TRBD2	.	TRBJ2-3	TGTGCCAGCAACTCACTAGCGGGAGGGCTGAGCACAGATACGCAGTATTTT	CASNSLAGGLSTDTQYF
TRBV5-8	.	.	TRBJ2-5	TGTGCCAGCAGCTTGCGGGGAGAGACCCAGTACTTC	CASSLRGETQYF
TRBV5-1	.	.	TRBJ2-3	TGCGCCAGCAGCGTCGGGGGTACAGATACGCAGTATTTT	CASSVGGTDTQYF
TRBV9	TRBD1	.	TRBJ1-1	TGTGCCAGCAGCCTTAGCGGGGACAGGGGGACCCTCGACACTGAAGCTTTCTTT	CASSLSGDRGTLDTEAFF
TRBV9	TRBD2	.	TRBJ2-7	TGTGCCAGCAGCTCGAACCCTCTAGCGGATTACTGCGAGCAGTACTTC	CASSSNPLADYCEQYF
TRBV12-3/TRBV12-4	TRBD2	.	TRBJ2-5	TGTGCCAGCAGCCTCAGTGGGGGGGCCCAGTACTTC	CASSLSGGAQYF
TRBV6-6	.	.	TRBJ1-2	TGTGCCAGCAGTCCTGGGACTCCGGGAGGCTACACCTTC	CASSPGTPGGYTF
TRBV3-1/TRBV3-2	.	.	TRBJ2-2	TGTGCCAGCAGCTTCCTATACACCGGGGAGCTGTTTTTT	CASSFLYTGELFF
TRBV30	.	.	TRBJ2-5	TGTGCCTGGAGTGTTCGGCGGTTGGAGACCCAGTACTTC	CAWSVRRLETQYF
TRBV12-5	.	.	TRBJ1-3	TGTGCTTCCAGGGCCTCTGGAAACACCATATATTTT	CASRASGNTIYF
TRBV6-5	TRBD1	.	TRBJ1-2	TGTGCCAGCAGGCGACAGGGGGCGGCTAACTATGGCTACACCTTC	CASRRQGAANYGYTF
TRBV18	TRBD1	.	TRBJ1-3	TGTGCCAGCTCACCCGCTCGGGACAGGGGGCCCGCCATATATTTT	CASSPARDRGPAIYF
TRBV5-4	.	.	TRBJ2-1	TGTGCCAGCAGCTTGAATAGCGCCTACAATGAGCAGTTCTTC	CASSLNSAYNEQFF
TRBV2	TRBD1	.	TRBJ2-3	TGTGCCAGCAGATCCAGGGGGCAGAACACAGATACGCAGTATTTT	CASRSRGQNTDTQYF
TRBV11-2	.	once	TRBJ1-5	TGTGCCAGCAGCTTGGGCAGAAGTGGCAATCAGCCCCAGCATTTT	CASSLGRSGNQPQHF
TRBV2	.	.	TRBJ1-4	TGTGCCAGCAGCGAGATGGGGGGAAAACTGTTTTTT	CASSEMGGKLFF
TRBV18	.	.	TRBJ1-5	TGTGCCAGCTCACCTCGAGATAGCAATCAGCCCCAGCATTTT	CASSPRDSNQPQHF
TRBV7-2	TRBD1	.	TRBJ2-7	TGTGCCAGCAGCATAAACAGGGGGAACTACGAGCAGTACTTC	CASSINRGNYEQYF
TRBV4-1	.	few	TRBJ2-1	TGCGCCAGCAGCCAGGCGGTTACTAGGAGCTCCTACAATGAGCAGTTCTTC	CASSQAVTRSSYNEQFF
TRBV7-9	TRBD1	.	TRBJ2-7	TGTGCCAGCAGCTTATGGACAGGGGGCGAGCAGTACTTC	CASSLWTGGEQYF
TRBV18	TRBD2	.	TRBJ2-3	TGTGCCAGCTCACCACGTCTGGTACTAGCGGGAGTCCAAGATACGCAGTATTTT	CASSPRLVLAGVQDTQYF
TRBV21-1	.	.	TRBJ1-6	TGTGCCAGCAGCAAAGGTTGGACAGGGACCTCACCCCTCCACTTT	CASSKGWTGTSPLHF
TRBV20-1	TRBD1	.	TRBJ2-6	TGCAGTGCTAGTCCACAGGGGGTCCTCCTCCGCGGGGCCAACGTCCTGACTTTC	CSASPQGVLLRGANVLTF
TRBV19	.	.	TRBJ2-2	TGTGCCAGTAGTATTGGGGGCTTGGGGCTGTTTTTT	CASSIGGLGLFF
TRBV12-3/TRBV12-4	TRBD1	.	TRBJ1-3	TGTGCCAGCAGTTTAGGGACAGGGAAGAGCATATATTTT	CASSLGTGKSIYF
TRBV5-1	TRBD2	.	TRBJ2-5	TGCGCCAGCAGCTTGAGACTAGCGGGAGACGGGGAGACCCAGTACTTC	CASSLRLAGDGETQYF
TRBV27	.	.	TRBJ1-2	TGTGCCAGCAGTCTCAAAGGACAGTGGGGCTACACCTTC	CASSLKGQWGYTF
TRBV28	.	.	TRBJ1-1	TGTGCCAGCAGTTACCACGGGGAAGCTTTCTTT	CASSYHGEAFF
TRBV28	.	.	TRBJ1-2	TGTGCCAGCAGCTACAGGGAAGGGTGGTATGGCTACACCTTC	CASSYREGWYGYTF
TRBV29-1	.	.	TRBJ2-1	TGCAGCGCTGCCACACGAAGCTCCTACAATGAGCAGTTCTTC	CSAATRSSYNEQFF
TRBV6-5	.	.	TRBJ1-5	TGTGCCAGCAGTCCGCGCGGGATTCCGGATCAGCCCCAGCATTTT	CASSPRGIPDQPQHF
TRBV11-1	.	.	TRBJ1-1	TGTGCCAGCAGCCAGTTCGCGGGGGAAGTAAACACTGAAGCTTTCTTT	CASSQFAGEVNTEAFF
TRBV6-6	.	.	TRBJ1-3	TGTGCCACGCAGGGGCGGAGCTCTGGAAACACCATATATTTT	CATQGRSSGNTIYF
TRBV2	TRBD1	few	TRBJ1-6	TGTGCCAGCAGACTGGGACAGGGAAATTCACCCCTCCACTTT	CASRLGQGNSPLHF
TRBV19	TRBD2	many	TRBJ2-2	TGTGCCAGTAGTATAGTAGCGGGAGGTTCAGGGGGCACCGGGGAGCTGTTTTTT	CASSIVAGGSGGTGELFF
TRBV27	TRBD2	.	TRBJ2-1	TGTGCCAGCAGACGCCTGACTAGCGGGAGTCTTAATGAGCAGTTCTTC	CASRRLTSGSLNEQFF
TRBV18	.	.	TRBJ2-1	TGTGCCAGCTCACGCGGGACAGATAACAATGAGCAGTTCTTC	CASSRGTDNNEQFF
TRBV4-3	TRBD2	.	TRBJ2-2	TGCGCCAGCAGCCAAGGGGGAGCGGGAGACACCGGGGAGCTGTTTTTT	CASSQGGAGDTGELFF
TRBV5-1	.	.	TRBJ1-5	TGCGCCAGCAGCTCCTCTGGGGGGAATCAGCCCCAGCATTTT	CASSSSGGNQPQHF
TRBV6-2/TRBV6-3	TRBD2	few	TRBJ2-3	TGTGCCAGCAGTCCAACAACATCTACTAGCGGGCTACGCACAGATACGCAGTATTTT	CASSPTTSTSGLRTDTQYF
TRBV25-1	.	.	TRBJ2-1	TGTGCCAGCAGTGAATTATCGGGGGGCTTACCGTATGAGCAGTTCTTC	CASSELSGGLPYEQFF
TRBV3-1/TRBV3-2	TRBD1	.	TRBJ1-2	TGTGCCAGCAGCCCCACGGGACAGTCCTATGGCTACACCTTC	CASSPTGQSYGYTF
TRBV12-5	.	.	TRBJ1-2	TGTGCTAGTGGTTTGGCACTGTACGAACGGGGGAGGAACTATGGCTACACCTTC	CASGLALYERGRNYGYTF
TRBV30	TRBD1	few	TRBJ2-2	TGTGCCTGGAGTGTACCGGGCAGGGGGCTTACCGGGGAGCTGTTTTTT	CAWSVPGRGLTGELFF